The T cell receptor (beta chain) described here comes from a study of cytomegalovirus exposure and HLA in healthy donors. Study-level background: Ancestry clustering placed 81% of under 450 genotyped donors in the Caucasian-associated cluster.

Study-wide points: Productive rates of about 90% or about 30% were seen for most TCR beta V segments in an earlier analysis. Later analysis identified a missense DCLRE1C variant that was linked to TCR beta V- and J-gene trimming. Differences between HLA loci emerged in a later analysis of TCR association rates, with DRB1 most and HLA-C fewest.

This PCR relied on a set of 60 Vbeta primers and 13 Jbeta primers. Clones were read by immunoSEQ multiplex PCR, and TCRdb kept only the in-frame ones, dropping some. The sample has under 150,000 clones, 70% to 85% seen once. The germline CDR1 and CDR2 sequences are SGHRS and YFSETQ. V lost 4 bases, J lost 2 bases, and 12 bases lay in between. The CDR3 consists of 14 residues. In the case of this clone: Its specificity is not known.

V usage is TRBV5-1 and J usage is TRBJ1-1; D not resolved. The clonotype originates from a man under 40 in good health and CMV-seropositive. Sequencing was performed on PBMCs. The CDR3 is CASSPWASNTEAFF. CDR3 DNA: TGCGCCAGCAGCCCTTGGGCCAGCAACACTGAAGCTTTCTTT.